The 14 T cell receptor beta chains reported below all come from one sample, sequenced in a study of blood T cell repertoires in COVID-19. Measured with immunoSEQ multiplex PCR; TCRdb has only the in-frame clones, and not every one. The data contain 150,000 or so clones, around four fifths of them seen just once; the ten biggest clones take up about 3.1%. Sample: peripheral blood. These TCRs come from a woman aged 35 to 49 with active or convalescent COVID-19.

This clone was seen more than once but under ten times. The J gene is TRBJ1-3, the V gene TRBV5-1, with D tentatively TRBD1 (5 bases). This CDR3 has 17 residues. The germline V gene encodes CDR1 SGHRS and CDR2 YFSETQ. Deletions cut 1 base from V and 2 bases from J, with 16 bases between. CDR3 coding DNA: TGCGCCAGCAGCTTGAGAGTCGGGACTAACGCTGGAAACACCATATATTTT. Translating it yields CASSLRVGTNAGNTIYF.

The chain employs TRBV4-1 and TRBJ2-1; the match to TRBD2 covers 8 bases. Germline V lookup: CDR1 MGHRA, CDR2 YSYEKL. This CDR3 spans 18 amino acids. V lost 4 bases, J lost 4 bases, and 15 bases stayed unmatched. CDR3: CASSPFRSGSEEYNEQFF. The DNA of the CDR3 is TGCGCCAGCAGCCCTTTCCGAAGCGGGAGTGAGGAGTACAATGAGCAGTTCTTC.

CDR3 sequence: CASSLDTYNSPLHF. The CDR3 DNA follows: TGTGCCAGCAGCTTAGACACGTATAATTCACCCCTCCACTTT. The chain recombines TRBV7-9 with TRBJ1-6; D gene uncertain. The CDR3 spans 14 residues. V dropped 1 base and J dropped 4 bases, with 5 bases sitting between them. Germline CDR1 and CDR2: SEHNR and FQNEAQ (reference sequence).

This chain uses TRBV11-1 with TRBJ2-1, with TRBD2 matching 8 bases. V lost 5 bases and J lost 8; bases outside the gene matches: 11. CDR1 is SGHAT and CDR2 is FQDESV in the germline V gene (reference sequence). The CDR3 extends over 15 amino acids. The chain's CDR3 is CASSGGTSGLHEQFF. The CDR3 DNA reads as TGTGCCAGCAGCGGTGGGACTAGTGGTCTTCATGAGCAGTTCTTC.

This chain uses TRBV6-1 with TRBJ1-3; 10 bases match TRBD1. V gave up 3 bases and J gave up 0 bases; unmatched junction bases: 2. CDR1 MNHNS and CDR2 SASEGT come from the germline V gene. The CDR3 is 16 residues long. Here the CDR3 reads CASSDRTGGSGNTIYF. CDR3 coding DNA: TGTGCCAGCAGTGACCGGACAGGGGGCTCTGGAAACACCATATATTTT.

This clone turned up a few times. The chain is built from TRBV2 and TRBJ2-7, with 7 bases identical to TRBD1. The germline gives CDR1 SNHLY, CDR2 FYNNEI. This CDR3 is 12 amino acids long. Losses at the gene ends were 10 bases for V and 0 bases for J; bases not matched to a gene: 3. CDR3 region: CANRDSSYEQYF. In DNA form, the CDR3 reads TGTGCCAACAGGGACAGCTCCTACGAGCAGTACTTC.

J is TRBJ1-1 and V is TRBV27, with D tentatively TRBD1 (5 bases). Germline CDR1 and CDR2: MNHEY and SMNVEV (reference sequence). Trimming removed 0 bases at V and 10 bases at J, with 18 bases between. CDR3 length: 15 residues. CDR3 amino acids: CASSLSSGALSGAFF. CDR3 nucleotide sequence: TGTGCCAGCAGTTTATCTTCTGGGGCCCTGAGTGGAGCTTTCTTT.

This chain links TRBV18 with TRBJ2-3, with 8 bases that match TRBD2. The J segment lost 2 bases and the V segment lost 1 base, leaving 11 bases of the junction unmatched. Germline V gene lookup returns CDR1 KGHSH and CDR2 LQKENI. The CDR3 is 18 amino acids. The CDR3 region has the DNA TGTGCCAGCTCACCACTGCAATTTGGCGGGAGGATCACAGATACGCAGTATTTT. Translating gives CASSPLQFGGRITDTQYF.

This clone was counted once. The V and J genes are TRBV10-2 and TRBJ1-2; D is perhaps TRBD1 (6 bases). V lost 0 bases, J lost 9 bases, and 11 bases lay in between. The CDR3 sequence is 13 residues long. The germline gives CDR1 WSHSY, CDR2 SAAADI. Written as DNA, the CDR3 is TGCGCCAGCAGTGAGTCGCCGGGGGGGCGCTACACCTTC. Translated, it gives CASSESPGGRYTF.

The chain joins TRBV27 to TRBJ1-4, with 9 bases aligning to TRBD1. Germline CDR1 is MNHEY and CDR2 is SMNVEV (reference sequence). Trimming cost V 5 bases and J 8 bases; bases outside gene matches: 12. The CDR3 sequence is 16 residues long. The CDR3 DNA reads as TGTGCCAGCAGTAGGGACAGGGTAGGCGAAGGGGAAAAACTGTTTTTT. It is translated as CASSRDRVGEGEKLFF.

On this clone: This specimen includes other DNA sequences encoding the same CDR3. V is TRBV10-1 and J is TRBJ1-4; D not certain. This CDR3 region has 15 residues. Trimming stripped 6 bases from V and 0 bases from J, with 11 bases between. Looked up from germline, CDR1 is WNHNN and CDR2 is SYGVQD (reference sequence). The CDR3, as DNA: TGCGCCAGCAGCGACGGAAGCGCAACTAATGAAAAACTGTTTTTT. It yields the protein CASSDGSATNEKLFF.

The gene calls are TRBV7-9 and TRBJ1-3; a weak D match, TRBD1 (5 bases). The V and J ends lost 6 bases and 2 bases respectively, with 8 bases between them. The CDR3 has 13 residues. CDR1 is SEHNR and CDR2 is FQNEAQ in the germline V gene (reference sequence). The CDR3 reads CASRRGTGNTIYF. CDR3 DNA: TGTGCCAGCAGAAGGGGTACTGGAAACACCATATATTTT.

This chain uses TRBV4-1 with TRBJ1-2, with 7 positions matching TRBD1. J was trimmed by 6 bases and V by 0 bases; bases with no gene match: 7. CDR3 size: 15 residues. Germline values: CDR1 MGHRA, CDR2 YSYEKL. The CDR3 region is CASSQDWSRGNGYTF. The CDR3 region has the DNA TGCGCCAGCAGCCAAGATTGGTCCAGGGGGAATGGCTACACCTTC.

The chain uses TRBV18 and TRBJ2-3, with TRBD2 matching over 11 bases. The CDR3 runs to 15 residues. Germline CDR1 is KGHSH and CDR2 is LQKENI. Trimming at V came to 4 bases and at J to 1 base, leaving 1 base not matched to a gene. The CDR3 nucleotides read TGTGCCAGCTCACTGGGACTAGCGGGCACAGATACGCAGTATTTT. Its translation is CASSLGLAGTDTQYF.